This T cell receptor (beta chain) stems from a study of blood T cell repertoires in COVID-19. Looking at the study overall: PBMCs, B-cell-depleted T cells, or T cells were the source of the cDNA or gDNA that made up the material.

The authors' processing: Estimation of nucleated cell counts was performed using reference gene primer amplification. Generated by immunoSEQ multiplex PCR, the TCRdb table keeps only in-frame clones and is missing some. The V and J calls and clone size come from that table; D and trimming were worked out from the DNA. The table lists just over 200,000 clones, approximately 84% of them singletons. Trimming at V came to 0 bases and at J to 0 bases, leaving 2 bases not matched to a gene. In germline, CDR1 is SGHRS, CDR2 YFSETQ. CDR3 size: 16 residues. The TCR was taken from a man at least 80 years old with acute or convalescent COVID-19. The chain couples TRBV5-1 to TRBJ2-7, with 11 nucleotides matching TRBD2. The sample comprised peripheral blood. CDR3 nucleotides: TGCGCCAGCAGCTTGGGGACTAGCGGGTTCTCCTACGAGCAGTACTTC. Its translation is CASSLGTSGFSYEQYF.